This T cell receptor (beta chain) was recorded in a study of T cell clusters in autoimmune cytopenias. According to its frequency, this clonotype is hyperexpanded. Its matching antigen is unknown. In germline, CDR1 is MNHNS, CDR2 SASEGT. The CDR3 is 14 residues long. TRB was amplified from around 250 ng of peripheral blood genomic DNA per sample. Study-wide results and caveats: A dominant lymphoma-associated repertoire apparently masked the cluster-lack signature in secondary cytopenia versus chronic lymphocytic leukemia. Clustering suggested that physiological T cell clusters were missing in primary autoimmune cytopenia patients.

One tube held mixed TRB-A and TRB-B primer pools for touch-down PCR. Following a re-call of the multiplex PCR reads, TCRdb has one entry per CDR3 protein and lacks DNA. In total, the table holds roughly 5,200 distinct CDR3 sequences. These records were also assigned to another study, of T cell repertoires in aging, cancer and after chemotherapy. That source adds: Compared with age-matched healthy donors, untreated hematological or solid cancer patients showed higher blood TCR clonality. Median generation probability rose over the chemotherapy interval in each cancer cohort, suggesting rebound thymic output.

The chain combines TRBV6-1 with TRBJ2-7; TCRdb calls TRBD1, which cannot be checked without DNA. The material sequenced was peripheral blood. The TCR comes from a human donor in good health. CDR3 loop: CASSELGETYEQYF.